This entry concerns a single T cell receptor beta chain. Its antigen is still unknown. The source of the sample is a study of shared clonotypes between healthy human individuals. Turning to the study itself: The study used three CD4 naive, three CD4 memory, two CD8 naive and one CD8 memory plate per donor.

Germline assignment: CDR1 ENHRY and CDR2 SYGVKD. The V end lost 7 bases, the J end lost 1 base, and 9 bases lay between the germline ends. CDR3 length: 13 residues. Study-wide findings and caveats: Relative to their counterparts shared across all four donors, non-shared clonotypes exhibited diminished generation probabilities.

Deep was the level used in running the assay. The genomic DNA of each subset was split evenly across several immunoSEQ plates. Here immunoSEQ multiplex PCR was the method, and the copy in TCRdb shows in-frame clones only, minus some. Among roughly 2.2 million clones, more than 80% were seen once, and the ten largest hold around 0.4%. The rearrangement links TRBV10-3 to TRBJ2-3; D assignment may be TRBD1 or TRBD2 (6 bases each). The TCR comes from a man between 18 and 29 years old in good health. Some clones in this sample may be carry-over from other donors' samples. Specimen: naive CD4+ T cells from PBMCs. Subset denoted: CD45RA+ positively selected. The CDR3, as DNA: TGTGCCATCACGGGGGCGGGCACAGATACGCAGTATTTT. Its translation: CAITGAGTDTQYF.